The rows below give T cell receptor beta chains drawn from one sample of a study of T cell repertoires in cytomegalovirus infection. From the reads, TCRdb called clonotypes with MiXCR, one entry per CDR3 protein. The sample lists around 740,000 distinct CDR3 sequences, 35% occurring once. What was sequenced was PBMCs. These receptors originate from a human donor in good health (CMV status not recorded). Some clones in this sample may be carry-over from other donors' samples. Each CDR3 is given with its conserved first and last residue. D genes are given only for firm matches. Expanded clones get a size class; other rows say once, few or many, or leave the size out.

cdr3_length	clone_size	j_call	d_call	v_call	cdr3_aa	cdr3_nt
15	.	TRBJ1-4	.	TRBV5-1	CASSLAPGPHEKLFF	TGCGCCAGCAGCTTGGCCCCGGGACCTCATGAAAAACTGTTTTTT
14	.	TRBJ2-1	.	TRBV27	CAAALVGSYNEQFF	TGTGCCGCAGCCCTAGTGGGCTCCTACAATGAGCAGTTCTTC
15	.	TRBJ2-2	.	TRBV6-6	CATGGGRGTPGELFF	TGTGCCACCGGCGGGGGCAGGGGGACTCCCGGGGAGCTGTTTTTT
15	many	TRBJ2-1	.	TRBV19	CASRSDRLTSGEQFF	TGTGCCAGTAGATCAGACAGGCTTACATCTGGTGAGCAGTTCTTC
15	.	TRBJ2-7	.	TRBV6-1	CASSERGRARDEQYF	TGTGCCAGCAGTGAAAGGGGAAGGGCGAGGGACGAGCAGTACTTC
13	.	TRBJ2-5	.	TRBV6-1	CASRPSVQETQYF	TGTGCCAGCAGGCCTAGCGTCCAAGAGACCCAGTACTTC
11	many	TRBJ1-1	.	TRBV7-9	CASSEGFEAFF	TGTGCCAGCAGCGAGGGTTTTGAAGCTTTCTTT
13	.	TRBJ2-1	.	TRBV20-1	CSASWELDNEQFF	TGCAGTGCTAGCTGGGAGTTGGACAATGAGCAGTTCTTC
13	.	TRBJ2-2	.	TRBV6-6	CASTEQNTGELFF	TGTGCCAGCACAGAACAGAACACCGGGGAGCTGTTTTTT
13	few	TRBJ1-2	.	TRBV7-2	CASTPGLGYGYTF	TGTGCCAGCACCCCTGGGTTGGGGTATGGCTACACCTTC
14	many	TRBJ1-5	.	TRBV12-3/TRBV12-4	CASSLGSSNQPQHF	TGTGCCAGCAGTCTAGGGAGTAGCAATCAGCCCCAGCATTTT
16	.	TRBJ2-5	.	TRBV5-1	CASSLSGFSKQETQYF	TGCGCCAGCAGCTTATCGGGATTTTCGAAGCAAGAGACCCAGTACTTC
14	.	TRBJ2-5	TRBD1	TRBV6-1	CASSRTGGRETQYF	TGTGCCAGCAGTCGTACAGGGGGTAGAGAGACCCAGTACTTC
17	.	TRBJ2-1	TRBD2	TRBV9	CASSALSGGVSYNEQFF	TGTGCCAGCAGCGCCCTTAGCGGGGGGGTCTCCTACAATGAGCAGTTCTTC
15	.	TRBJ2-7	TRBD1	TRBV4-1	CASSQETGNLYEQYF	TGCGCCAGCAGCCAAGAGACAGGGAACCTCTACGAGCAGTACTTC
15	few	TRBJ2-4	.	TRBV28	CASSLGWEAKNIQYF	TGTGCCAGCAGTTTAGGCTGGGAAGCCAAAAACATTCAGTACTTC
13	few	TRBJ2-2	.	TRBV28	CASSFVGTGELFF	TGTGCCAGCAGTTTTGTGGGAACCGGGGAGCTGTTTTTT
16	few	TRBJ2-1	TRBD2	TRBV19	CASSSSGRIGENEQFF	TGTGCCAGTAGCTCTAGCGGGAGGATAGGAGAAAATGAGCAGTTCTTC
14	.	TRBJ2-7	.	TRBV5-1	CASSSGTHSYEQYF	TGCGCCAGCAGTTCCGGGACTCATTCCTACGAGCAGTACTTC
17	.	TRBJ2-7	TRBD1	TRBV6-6	CASSYSETGAYLYEQYF	TGTGCCAGCAGTTACTCTGAGACAGGGGCCTACCTCTACGAGCAGTACTTC
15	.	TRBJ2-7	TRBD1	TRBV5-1	CASSSLTGTGDEQSF	TGCGCCAGCAGCTCTCTCACCGGGACAGGGGACGAGCAGTCCTTC
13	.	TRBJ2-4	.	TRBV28	CASSFSAGAPGGF	TGTGCCAGCAGTTTTTCCGCGGGGGCCCCCGGTGGGTTC
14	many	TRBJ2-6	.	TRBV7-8	CASSFHSGANVLTF	TGTGCCAGCAGCTTCCACTCTGGGGCCAACGTCCTGACTTTC
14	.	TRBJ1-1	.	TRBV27	CASTPAGVNTEAFF	TGTGCCAGCACCCCGGCGGGGGTGAACACTGAAGCTTTCTTT
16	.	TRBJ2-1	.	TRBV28	CASRWGRREGYNEQFF	TGTGCCAGCAGGTGGGGACGGAGGGAAGGTTACAATGAGCAGTTCTTC
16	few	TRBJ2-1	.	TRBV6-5	CASSYSWGLAYNEQFF	TGTGCCAGCAGTTACTCATGGGGCCTCGCCTACAATGAGCAGTTCTTC
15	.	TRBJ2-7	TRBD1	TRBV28	CASSGAGQGRYEQYF	TGTGCCAGCAGTGGGGCTGGACAGGGCCGCTACGAGCAGTACTTC
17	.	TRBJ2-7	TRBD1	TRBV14	CASSPLKAGTGSGEQYF	TGTGCCAGCAGCCCACTAAAAGCCGGGACAGGTTCCGGCGAGCAGTACTTC
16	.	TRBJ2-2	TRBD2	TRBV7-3	CASSLEAGGHGGELFF	TGTGCCAGCAGCCTTGAAGCGGGGGGGCATGGCGGGGAGCTGTTTTTT
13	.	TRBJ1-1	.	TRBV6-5	CASSYSSRTEAFF	TGTGCCAGCAGTTACTCTTCGCGGACTGAAGCTTTCTTT
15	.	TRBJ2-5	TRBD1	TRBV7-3	CASSSSTGLQEPPYF	TGTGCCAGCAGCTCTTCGACAGGGCTACAAGAGCCCCCGTACTTC
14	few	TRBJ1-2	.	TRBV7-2	CASSYGGTREGYTF	TGTGCCAGCAGTTACGGCGGGACACGGGAGGGCTACACCTTC
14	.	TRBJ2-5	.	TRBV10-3	CAISESLGEETQYF	TGTGCCATCAGTGAGTCTCTCGGGGAAGAGACCCAGTACTTC
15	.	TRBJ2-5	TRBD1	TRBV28	CASSSDRGLTETQYF	TGTGCCAGCAGCTCCGACAGGGGGCTTACGGAGACCCAGTACTTC
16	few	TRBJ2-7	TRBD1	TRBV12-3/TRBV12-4	CASSPASGTGTYEQYF	TGTGCCAGCAGCCCAGCCTCCGGGACAGGGACCTACGAGCAGTACTTC
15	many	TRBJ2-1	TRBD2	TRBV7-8	CASSLEAGAYNEQFF	TGTGCCAGCAGCTTAGAAGCGGGGGCCTACAATGAGCAGTTCTTC
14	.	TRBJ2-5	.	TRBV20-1	CSARAGSGGETQYF	TGCAGTGCTAGAGCAGGGTCCGGCGGAGAGACCCAGTACTTC
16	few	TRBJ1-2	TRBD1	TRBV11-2	CASSLVDRDLNYGYTF	TGTGCCAGCAGCTTAGTGGACAGGGATCTTAACTATGGCTACACCTTC
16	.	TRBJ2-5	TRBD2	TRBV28	CASSYSAGAGEETQYF	TGTGCCAGCAGTTATTCAGCGGGAGCTGGGGAAGAGACCCAGTACTTC
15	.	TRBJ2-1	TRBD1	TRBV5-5	CASLTGQVSYNEQFF	TGTGCCAGCCTGACCGGACAGGTATCCTACAATGAGCAGTTCTTC
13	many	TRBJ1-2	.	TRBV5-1	CASSLSGIYGYTF	TGCGCCAGCAGCTTGTCTGGTATCTATGGCTACACCTTC
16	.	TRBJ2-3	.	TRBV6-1	CASRYRRGSLLDTQYF	TGTGCCAGCAGATACCGCAGAGGCTCTCTCCTGGATACGCAGTATTTT
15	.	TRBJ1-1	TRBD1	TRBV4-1	CASASPGQSFTEAFF	TGCGCCAGCGCGTCCCCGGGACAGTCATTCACTGAAGCTTTCTTT
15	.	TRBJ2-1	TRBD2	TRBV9	CDSSPLSGAYNEQFF	TGTGACAGCAGCCCCCTTAGCGGGGCTTACAATGAGCAGTTCTTC
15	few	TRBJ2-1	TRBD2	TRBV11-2	CASSSTSGGTHEQFF	TGTGCCAGCAGCTCGACTAGCGGGGGGACGCATGAGCAGTTCTTC
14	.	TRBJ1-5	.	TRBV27	CASSPTGPYQPQHF	TGTGCCAGCAGTCCTACGGGACCCTATCAGCCCCAGCATTTT
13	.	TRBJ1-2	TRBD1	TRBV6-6	CASSTGGAGGYTF	TGTGCCAGCAGTACAGGGGGCGCGGGTGGCTACACCTTC
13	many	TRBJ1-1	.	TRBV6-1	CASSTGVVPEAFF	TGTGCCAGCAGTACGGGCGTGGTGCCTGAAGCTTTCTTT
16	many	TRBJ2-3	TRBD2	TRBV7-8	CASSQMASGRTDTQYF	TGTGCCAGCAGCCAAATGGCTAGCGGGAGAACAGATACGCAGTATTTT
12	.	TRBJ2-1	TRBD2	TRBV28	CASGLTSAEQFF	TGTGCCAGCGGCCTAACTAGCGCCGAGCAGTTCTTC
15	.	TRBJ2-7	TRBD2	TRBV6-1	CASTLREGTLYEQYF	TGTGCCAGCACCCTGAGGGAGGGAACCCTATACGAGCAGTACTTC
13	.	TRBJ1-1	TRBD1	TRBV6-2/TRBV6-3	CASRGTGDTEAFF	TGTGCCAGCAGGGGGACAGGGGACACTGAAGCTTTCTTT
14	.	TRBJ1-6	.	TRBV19	CACSTKGYNSPLHF	TGTGCCTGCTCGACCAAGGGGTATAATTCACCCCTCCACTTT
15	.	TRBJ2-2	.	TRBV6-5	CSSRGRDYNTGELFF	TGTTCCAGCAGGGGTAGGGACTACAACACCGGGGAGCTGTTTTTT
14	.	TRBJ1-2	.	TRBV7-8	CASSFQGMGDGYTF	TGTGCCAGCAGCTTTCAAGGTATGGGGGATGGCTACACCTTC